This TCR beta chain was obtained from a study of T cells in Graves' hyperthyroidism and ophthalmopathy. CDR1 MNHEY and CDR2 SMNVEV come from the germline V gene (reference sequence). With 5 bases clipped from V and 13 bases from J, the junction kept 24 bases outside the gene matches. The CDR3 spans 19 residues. This clonotype was observed many times. Every diagnosis used clinical symptoms, serum thyroxine and TRAb, thyroid ultrasound and orbital computed tomography. There were TCR beta CDR3 regions amplified from RNA transcripts. First-round RT-PCR targeting the TCR CDR3 was performed with the HTBI primer set. TCRdb reprocessed the multiplex PCR reads with MiXCR, giving one entry per CDR3 protein. Of 160,000 or so distinct CDR3 sequences listed, about a tenth are singletons.

The chain has TRBV27 and TRBJ2-3, with 13 bases lining up with TRBD2. This sequence was found in a woman younger than 30 with Graves' hyperthyroidism that later progressed to Graves' ophthalmopathy. The sample consisted of blood. The chain's CDR3 is CASSKQGLWTSGGVPPEYF. Here the CDR3 DNA reads TGTGCCAGCAGTAAACAGGGCCTTTGGACTAGCGGGGGTGTCCCTCCGGAGTATTTT.